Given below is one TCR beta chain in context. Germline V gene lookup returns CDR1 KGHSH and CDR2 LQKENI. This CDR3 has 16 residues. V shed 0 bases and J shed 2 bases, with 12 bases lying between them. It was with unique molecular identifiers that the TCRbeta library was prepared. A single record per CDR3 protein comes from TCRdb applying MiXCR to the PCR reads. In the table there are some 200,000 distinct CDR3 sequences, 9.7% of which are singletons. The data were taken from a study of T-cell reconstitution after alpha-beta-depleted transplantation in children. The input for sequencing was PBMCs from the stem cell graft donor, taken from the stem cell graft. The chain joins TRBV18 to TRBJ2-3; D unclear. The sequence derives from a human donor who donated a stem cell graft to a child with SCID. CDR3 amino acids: CASSPPLSLVTDTQYF. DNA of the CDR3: TGTGCCAGCTCACCACCTCTTTCCCTCGTCACAGATACGCAGTATTTT. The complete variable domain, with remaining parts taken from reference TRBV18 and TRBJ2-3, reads NAGVMQNPRHLVRRRGQEARLRCSPMKGHSHVYWYRQLPEEGLKFMVYLQKENIIDESGMPKERFSAEFPKEGPSILRIQQVVRGDSAAYFCASSPPLSLVTDTQYFGPGTRLTVL.